This section outlines one TCR beta chain sequence together with its context. Its specific antigen is unknown. It has no much larger one-base neighbor in the sample; base qualities were not kept. Based on the germline V gene (reference sequence), the CDR1 and CDR2 sequences are PRHDT and FYEKMQ. V is trimmed back by 2 bases and J by 2 bases, and the junction contains 3 bases that no gene match accounts for. Inclusive of the bounding cysteine and phenylalanine, the CDR3 is 15 residues long. Of all the DNA, just the CDR3 is kept, 45 bases in frame from base 1. The cohort comprised approximately 700 healthy bone marrow donors. Cohort members were all nominally healthy when sampled, although unrecorded immune exposures were likely present. The donor was CMV seronegative and was included in the group of 352 seronegative cohort members. A peripheral blood sample was collected from each donor, and TCR beta sequencing was performed on peripheral blood mononuclear cells. Genomic DNA was extracted from the blood cell samples with the Qiagen DNeasy Blood Extraction Kit.

The data belong to a study of cytomegalovirus exposure and HLA in healthy donors (TCRdb year 2017). As for the study more broadly: An earlier analysis of approximately 550 of the donors reported 250 to 300 Gb of sequence data and some 120 million unique TCR beta sequences from 150 million to 200 million T cells. Roughly 300 gigabases of sequencing data and 91 million or so unique TCR sequences made up an early release that covered fewer than 650 HLA-typed donors. Of the roughly 410 genotyped donors, less than 90% were placed in the genetic ancestry cluster associated with self-reported Caucasian donors. The study aimed to test whether cataloging public T cell receptors could reveal signatures of past pathogen exposure. Using immunosequencing, the study profiled T cell repertoires from 550 to 750 subjects and related those repertoires to cytomegalovirus serostatus. Along with the 666-subject first cohort, a separate validation cohort of over a hundred different subjects was used. High-throughput TCR immunosequencing, statistical association of individual TCRs with disease status, and machine learning were combined to predict cytomegalovirus infection status. In a later analysis, previously published TCR beta repertoires from fewer than 750 donors were re-analyzed and high-resolution HLA genotyping was added so that TCR occurrence patterns could be studied. The later analysis used no new phenotypic data to find candidate immune exposures, relying instead on TCR beta sequences and their occurrence across donors. An earlier analysis of 500 to 650 of the donors applied high-throughput TCR beta sequencing to assess whether each TCR beta V gene segment acted as functional or pseudogenic. Donor age, sex, ethnicity and CMV serostatus were compiled together with the repertoire data. A later genetic analysis used genome-wide SNP genotypes for about 55% of the 666 donors, treating that subset as a discovery cohort. Every discovery cohort repertoire had been produced on one sequencing platform. HLA typing included class I and class II loci at four-digit resolution. The number of donors typed differed by locus, with roughly 629-640 for A, B, C, DRB1 and DQB1, approximately 500 for DQA1, 606 for DPA1, and some 440 for DPB1. Five DR-DQ haplotypes were handled as single units for association and clustering because linkage in the cohort was strong. On average, roughly 240,000 unique TCR beta nucleotide sequences were sequenced per donor among fewer than 500 genotyped donors of the cohort, with around 19% of those sequences being non-productive. Results and caveats for the whole study, not just this receptor: According to the authors, the approach could potentially be generalized to other disease states and immunological phenotypes. According to a later analysis, TCR association rates differed among HLA loci, with DRB1 alleles showing the most associated TCRs and HLA-C alleles showing the fewest. Only TCR beta chains were sequenced in this cohort, and the absence of alpha or paired-chain data limited detectable features. A further reported finding was that TCR beta sequences accurately predicted the HLA-A and HLA-B alleles for most subjects in the first cohort. Because counts were too low, about 15 rarely observed V segments, including chromosome 9 orphons, were left out of the earlier analysis of some 640 of the donors. While some public TCRs were present in many individuals, most TCR sequences turned up only very rarely across donors. Some IMGT-functional V segments, including TRBV6-2 and TRBV6-3, could not be distinguished by the 87-base-pair reads and were therefore excluded. The sequencing pipeline was judged likely to have produced a cluster of highly shared sequence variants as a technical artifact. In a later genetic analysis, a missense DCLRE1C variant was associated with V-gene and J-gene trimming of TCR beta chains, and the association was replicated in an independent cohort. According to a later genetic analysis, donors in an Asian-associated ancestry cluster had fewer N-insertions in productive TCRs than the approximately 700-donor mean. A later analysis found that most CMV-associated TCR beta chains appeared HLA-restricted, with HLA associations seemingly driven largely by CMV exposure. Specific HLA alleles were associated with around 18,000 TCR beta sequences at a false discovery rate of 0.05 in a later analysis. A later analysis found that HLA-associated TCR beta chains were more clonally expanded and had lower generation probabilities than equally common non-associated chains. Broadly in line with IMGT annotations, most TCR beta V segments showed up in productive rearrangements about 90% or about 30% of the time in an earlier analysis of 450 to 750 of the donors. The study gave a list of 150 to 200 TCR beta chains associated with cytomegalovirus. In vitro tests confirmed that a few of the cytomegalovirus-associated TCR beta chains recognize cytomegalovirus antigens. HLA typing was unavailable for some donors at each locus, so association tests used only the typed subset. Roughly uniform sequencing depth across donors was assumed in presence/absence analyses, although this assumption may not hold. In both the original and validation cohorts, the classifier was reported to diagnose cytomegalovirus status with high specificity and sensitivity. The only immune exposure information available for the cohort was CMV serostatus. Assigning TCR associations to individual alleles was difficult when HLA alleles, especially DR and DQ, strongly co-occurred. Correlated functional status among segregating V segments might be attributable to linkage disequilibrium, but an unknown experimental factor could not be ruled out. In a later analysis, several top co-occurrence clusters were reported to appear linked to parvovirus B19, influenza, CMV and Epstein-Barr virus.

The library came from the immunoSEQ multiplex PCR assay. For the multiplex PCR, a mixture combining 60 forward primers for TCR Vbeta segments and 13 reverse primers for TCR Jbeta segments was used. The CDR3 region of rearranged TCR beta genes was amplified from genomic DNA with a multiplex PCR assay. On the Illumina HiSeq System, the amplified TCR beta libraries were sequenced as 87-base-pair reads. Per the authors' processing: Across the 600 to 700 repertoires, a later analysis counted 78 million or so unique TCR beta chains, roughly 11 million of which were shared by at least two donors. A nearest-neighbor algorithm error-corrected the raw reads and collapsed the reads into unique sequences, merging closely related sequences to remove PCR and sequencing errors. Alignment of CDR3 sequences to IMGT reference sequences was used to assign V, D and J gene segments. For a sequence to be retained, a match of at least six nucleotides was required to both a V gene segment and a J gene segment. A rearrangement counted as productive if the CDR3 had no stop codons and remained in frame with V and J, and every other rearrangement counted as non-productive. CDR3 was defined by IMGT convention, running from the second conserved V-encoded cysteine to the conserved J-encoded phenylalanine. The earlier analysis of around 640 of the donors excluded sequences that lacked an unambiguous match to a single V gene segment. In an earlier analysis of approximately 590 of the donors, V segments were called functional above 56.7% productive rearrangements and were called segregating when the between-donor standard deviation exceeded 5%. A statistical classification framework was built for diagnosing cytomegalovirus status from the catalog of TCR beta chain sequences. V and J gene assignment, in a later analysis, came from comparing TCR nucleotide sequences with IMGT/GENE-DB human TR gene sequences. A later analysis assigned CDR3 sequences and most-parsimonious VDJ recombination scenarios with the TCRdist pipeline. In a later analysis, each TCR beta chain was defined by its CDR3 amino acid sequence together with its V-gene family, and reads without a unique V-gene family were excluded. To address suspected cross-contamination and a sequencing artifact, a later analysis removed 550 to 750 highly shared, low-generation-probability nucleotide sequences. In a later analysis, a clonal expansion index for each public chain was calculated from normalized within-repertoire ranks of inferred template counts. In a later analysis, generation probabilities were computed using a VDJ recombination model fitted to out-of-frame rearrangements, and the results were checked against IGoR. A later analysis scored TCR-TCR, TCR-HLA and TCR-CMV co-occurrence with hypergeometric tests, applying a repertoire-size bias correction to TCR pairs. A later analysis estimated false discovery rates by permuting HLA or CMV assignments 20 times. In a later analysis, co-occurring TCRs were grouped using DBSCAN, with TCRdist sequence similarity added in when clustering inside HLA-allele-positive subsets. Repertoires with fewer than 30,000 or more than 120,000 public chains, plus five repertoires with anomalous nucleotide sharing, were excluded from co-occurrence clustering. In its TCRdb copy, this immuneACCESS table keeps in-frame sequences only and misses some clones. Where compared with another copy, unresolved V genes explain less than half of these, and the others have no known cause. The DNA was the basis for D and trimming; V, J and clone size are from that table. This sample lists approximately 150,000 clones; about three quarters were detected once. The ten largest make up about 2.7% of the sample.

Sequencing was done on a sample of PBMCs. The rearrangement combines TRBV13 with TRBJ1-3; TRBD1 agrees with 7 junctional bases. The TCR originated in a woman aged 25 to 39 in good health and CMV-seronegative. The CDR3 region reads CASSLRTGTGNTIYF. The nucleotide sequence reads TGTGCCAGCAGCTTAAGGACAGGTACTGGAAACACCATATATTTT.